The 13 T cell receptor beta chains reported below all come from one sample, sequenced in a study of T cells in localized non-small cell lung cancer. Profiling relied on immunoSEQ multiplex PCR, and the TCRdb table lists in-frame clones only, not all of them. This table has about 1,500 clones, 36% appearing once. Source: lung tumor tissue, taken before any cancer treatment. The receptors here all came from a woman aged 40-69 years with stage I lung adenocarcinoma.

V usage is TRBV28 and J usage is TRBJ2-3; D remains ambiguous. Trimming removed 2 bases from V and 5 bases from J, with 17 bases in between. The V gene's germline CDR1 is MDHEN and CDR2 SYDVKM. This CDR3 is 16 amino acids long. CDR3 protein: CASSLPQVSRVDTQYF. The CDR3 DNA is TGTGCCAGCAGTTTACCCCAGGTCTCTCGGGTAGATACGCAGTATTTT.

The gene calls are TRBV28 and TRBJ1-3; TRBD1 matches at 8 bases. Germline V gene data show CDR1 as MDHEN and CDR2 as SYDVKM. This CDR3 has 15 residues. Unmatched junction bases numbered 7, after V lost 7 bases and J lost 2 bases. The CDR3 here is CASTHGQGAGNTIYF. CDR3 bases: TGTGCCAGCACCCACGGACAGGGAGCTGGAAACACCATATATTTT.

The chain has TRBV12-5 and TRBJ2-6; D might be TRBD2 (6 bases). The CDR3 length is 14 residues. Germline V CDR1 and CDR2: LGHNT, FRNRAP. CDR3 amino acids: CASITGGGANVLTF. The DNA of the CDR3 is TGTGCCAGCATCACCGGGGGAGGGGCCAACGTCCTGACTTTC.

By share of the sample, this clone is large (0.1 to 1%). The CDR3 bases are TGTGCCAGCAGTGGCCTAGCCAACACCGGGGAGCTGTTTTTT. It is translated as CASSGLANTGELFF. J is TRBJ2-2 and V is TRBV6-8; perhaps TRBD2 as D (5 bases). V dropped 5 bases and J dropped 2 bases, with 9 bases sitting between them. The germline CDR1 and CDR2 sequences are MNHGY and SAAAGT. The CDR3 runs to 14 residues.

This sequence joins TRBV6-8 and TRBJ2-3; TRBD1 is a possible D gene (6 bases). The germline CDR1 and CDR2 sequences are MNHGY and SAAAGT. The V end lost 0 bases, the J end lost 5 bases, and 18 bases lay between the germline ends. The CDR3 covers 17 residues. DNA for the CDR3: TGTGCCAGCAGTTACTCGACGGGACAAACCCCCGGAGATACGCAGTATTTT. Protein product: CASSYSTGQTPGDTQYF.

This clone was detected a few times. The V and J genes are TRBV6-8 and TRBJ2-6, with D possibly called TRBD1 or TRBD2 (6 bases each). V gave up 7 bases and J gave up 9 bases, with 16 bases separating them. This CDR3 is 14 amino acids long. Looked up from germline, CDR1 is MNHGY and CDR2 is SAAAGT. The CDR3 coding sequence is TGTGCCAGCATAACACAGGGAGGATACAACGTCCTGACTTTC. This translates into CASITQGGYNVLTF.

The chain employs TRBV19 and TRBJ2-5, with no clear D. Trimming removed 3 bases at V and 2 bases at J, with 10 bases between. CDR1 and CDR2 (germline): LNHDA, SQIVND (reference sequence). This CDR3 is built from 14 residues. The CDR3: CASSMLQRQETQYF. CDR3 nucleotides: TGTGCCAGTAGTATGCTTCAGCGACAAGAGACCCAGTACTTC.

This chain links TRBV11-3 with TRBJ2-1, with D perhaps matching TRBD2 (6 bases). This CDR3 is 15 amino acids long. From germline, CDR1 is SGHNT and CDR2 YENEEA. Trimming stripped 2 bases from V and 1 base from J, with 9 bases between. The CDR3 DNA is TGTGCCAGCAGCTTATCCAGCGGGTCCTACAATGAGCAGTTCTTC. Its translation is CASSLSSGSYNEQFF.

The gene calls are TRBV11-3 and TRBJ2-7; D is perhaps TRBD1 (5 bases). Trimming took 3 bases from V and 3 from J, leaving 12 bases between them. This CDR3 has 14 residues. The germline V gene has CDR1 SGHNT and CDR2 YENEEA. The CDR3 DNA reads TGTGCCAGCAGCTTGCCAGGGCGGTTCTACGAGCAGTACTTC. It yields the protein CASSLPGRFYEQYF.

The chain combines TRBV9 with TRBJ1-5, with D hard to call. With 0 bases removed from V and 6 bases from J, the gap between germline ends came to 13 bases. Germline V lookup: CDR1 SGDLS, CDR2 YYNGEE. The CDR3 is 15 amino acids. DNA of the CDR3: TGTGCCAGCAGCGTAGACGGCCTGGCGGGTCAGCCCCAGCATTTT. Encoded protein: CASSVDGLAGQPQHF.

The chain combines TRBV18 with TRBJ1-5; 9 bases agree with TRBD1. The CDR3 consists of 19 residues. V trimming: 4 bases; J trimming: 0 bases; junction bases outside the gene matches: 13. Germline-derived CDR1 and CDR2 are KGHSH and LQKENI. As DNA, the CDR3 is TGTGCCAGCTCACGCGTTAGGACAGGGGATCTGTATAGCAATCAGCCCCAGCATTTT. It translates to CASSRVRTGDLYSNQPQHF.

The V gene is TRBV23-1, the J gene TRBJ2-7; D is unresolved. TRBV23-1 has ORF status, its function being uncertain. The V and J ends lost 2 bases and 5 bases respectively, with 10 bases between them. This CDR3 contains 13 residues. DNA of the CDR3: TGCGCCAGCAGTCAAGCCGATCGCGACGAGCAGTACTTC. Translated: CASSQADRDEQYF.

This clone is termed medium-sized (0.01 to 0.1%). The V and J genes are TRBV11-3 and TRBJ1-2, with 9 bases matching TRBD1. The CDR3 is 16 residues long. J gave up 2 bases and V 5 bases, and 9 bases lay outside the gene matches. Per germline, CDR1 SGHNT and CDR2 YENEEA. The CDR3 coding sequence is TGTGCCAGCAGCCCTGACCGGGACAGGGTGAACTATGGCTACACCTTC. It is translated as CASSPDRDRVNYGYTF.